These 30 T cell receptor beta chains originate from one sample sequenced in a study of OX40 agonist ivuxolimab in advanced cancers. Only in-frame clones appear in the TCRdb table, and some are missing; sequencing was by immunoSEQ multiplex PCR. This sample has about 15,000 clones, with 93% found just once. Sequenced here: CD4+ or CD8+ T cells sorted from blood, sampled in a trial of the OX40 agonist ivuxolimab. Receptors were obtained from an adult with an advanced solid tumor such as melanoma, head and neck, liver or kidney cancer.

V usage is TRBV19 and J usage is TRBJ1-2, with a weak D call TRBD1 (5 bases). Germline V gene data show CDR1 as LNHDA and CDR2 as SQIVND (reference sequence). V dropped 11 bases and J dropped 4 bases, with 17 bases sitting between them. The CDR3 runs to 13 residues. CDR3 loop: CALGPTDTYGYTF. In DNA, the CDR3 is TGTGCCCTGGGCCCCACGGACACCTATGGCTACACCTTC. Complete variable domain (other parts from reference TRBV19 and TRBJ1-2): DGGITQSPKYLFRKEGQNVTLSCEQNLNHDAMYWYRQDPGQGLRLIYYSQIVNDFQKGDIAEGYSVSREKKESFPLTVTSAQKNPTAFYLCALGPTDTYGYTFGSGTRLTVV.

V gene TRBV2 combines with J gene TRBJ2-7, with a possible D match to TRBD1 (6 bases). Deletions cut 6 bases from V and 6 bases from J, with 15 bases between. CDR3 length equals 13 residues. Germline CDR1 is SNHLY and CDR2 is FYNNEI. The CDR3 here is CASRATGTVEQYF. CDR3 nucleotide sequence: TGTGCCAGCAGGGCCACAGGGACGGTCGAGCAGTACTTC.

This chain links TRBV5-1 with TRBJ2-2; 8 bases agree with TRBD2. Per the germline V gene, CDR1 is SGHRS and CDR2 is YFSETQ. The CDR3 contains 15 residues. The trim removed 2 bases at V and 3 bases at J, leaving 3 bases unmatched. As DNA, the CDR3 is TGCGCCAGCAGCTTTGGGACTAGTGACACCGGGGAGCTGTTTTTT. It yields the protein CASSFGTSDTGELFF.

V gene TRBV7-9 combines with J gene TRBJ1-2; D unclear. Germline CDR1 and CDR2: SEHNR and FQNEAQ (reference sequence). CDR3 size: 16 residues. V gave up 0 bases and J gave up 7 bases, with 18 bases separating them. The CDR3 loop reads CASSLADGVGVVGYTF. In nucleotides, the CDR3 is TGTGCCAGCAGCTTAGCGGACGGGGTCGGGGTAGTTGGCTACACCTTC.

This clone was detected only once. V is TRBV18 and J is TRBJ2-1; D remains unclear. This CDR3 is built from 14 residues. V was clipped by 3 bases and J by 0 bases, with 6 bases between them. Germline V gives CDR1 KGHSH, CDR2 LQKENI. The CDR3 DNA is TGTGCCAGCTCACCTTCGAGCTCCTACAATGAGCAGTTCTTC. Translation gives CASSPSSSYNEQFF. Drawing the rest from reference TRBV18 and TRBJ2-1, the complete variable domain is NAGVMQNPRHLVRRRGQEARLRCSPMKGHSHVYWYRQLPEEGLKFMVYLQKENIIDESGMPKERFSAEFPKEGPSILRIQQVVRGDSAAYFCASSPSSSYNEQFFGPGTRLTVL.

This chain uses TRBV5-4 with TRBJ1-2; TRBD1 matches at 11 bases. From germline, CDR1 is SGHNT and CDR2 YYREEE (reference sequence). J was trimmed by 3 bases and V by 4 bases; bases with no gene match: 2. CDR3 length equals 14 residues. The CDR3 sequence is CASSGTGGYYGYTF. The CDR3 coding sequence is TGTGCCAGCAGCGGGACAGGGGGTTACTATGGCTACACCTTC. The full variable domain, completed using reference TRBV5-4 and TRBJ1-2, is ETGVTQSPTHLIKTRGQQVTLRCSSQSGHNTVSWYQQALGQGPQFIFQYYREEENGRGNFPPRFSGLQFPNYSSELNVNALELDDSALYLCASSGTGGYYGYTFGSGTRLTVV.

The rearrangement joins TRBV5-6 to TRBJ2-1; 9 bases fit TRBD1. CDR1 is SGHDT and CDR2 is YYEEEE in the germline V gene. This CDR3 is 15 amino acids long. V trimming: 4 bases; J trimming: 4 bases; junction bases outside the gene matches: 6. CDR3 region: CASSPGQGSYNEQFF. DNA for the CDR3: TGTGCCAGCAGCCCGGGACAGGGATCGTACAATGAGCAGTTCTTC.

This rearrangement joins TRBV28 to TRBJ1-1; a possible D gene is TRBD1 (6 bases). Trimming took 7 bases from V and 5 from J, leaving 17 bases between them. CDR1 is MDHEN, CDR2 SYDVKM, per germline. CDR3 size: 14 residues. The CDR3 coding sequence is TGTGCCAGCACCCCCGCAAGGCAGGGGACTGAAGCTTTCTTT. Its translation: CASTPARQGTEAFF.

CDR3 sequence (DNA): TGTGCCAGCAGCGTAGGGGACAAAGAGACCCAGTACTTC. It yields the protein CASSVGDKETQYF. The rearrangement uses TRBV9 and TRBJ2-5; a possible D gene is TRBD1 (6 bases). Trimming shortened V by 0 bases and J by 3 bases, and 6 bases separated the two germline ends. The CDR3 loop spans 13 amino acids. Looked up from germline, CDR1 is SGDLS and CDR2 is YYNGEE.

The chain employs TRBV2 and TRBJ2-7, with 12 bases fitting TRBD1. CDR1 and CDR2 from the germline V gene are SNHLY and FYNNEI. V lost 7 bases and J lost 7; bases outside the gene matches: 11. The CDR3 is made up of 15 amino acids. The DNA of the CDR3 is TGTGCCAGCACCGAGGGACAGGGGGCATCGCGGGAGCAGTACTTC. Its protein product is CASTEGQGASREQYF.

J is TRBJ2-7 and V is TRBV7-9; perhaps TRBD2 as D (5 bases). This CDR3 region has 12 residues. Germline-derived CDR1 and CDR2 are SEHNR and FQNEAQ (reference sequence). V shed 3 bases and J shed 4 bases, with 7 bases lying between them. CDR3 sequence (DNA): TGTGCCAGCAGCTTCTCGGGGTACGAGCAGTACTTC. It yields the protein CASSFSGYEQYF.

CDR3 amino acids: CASIPGTSGYTDTQYF. DNA of the CDR3: TGTGCCAGCATCCCAGGGACTAGCGGCTACACAGATACGCAGTATTTT. The chain carries TRBV28 and TRBJ2-3; 11 bases agree with TRBD2. Germline assignment: CDR1 MDHEN and CDR2 SYDVKM. The CDR3 is made up of 16 amino acids. The V and J ends lost 7 bases and 2 bases, in that order; junction bases with no gene match: 8.

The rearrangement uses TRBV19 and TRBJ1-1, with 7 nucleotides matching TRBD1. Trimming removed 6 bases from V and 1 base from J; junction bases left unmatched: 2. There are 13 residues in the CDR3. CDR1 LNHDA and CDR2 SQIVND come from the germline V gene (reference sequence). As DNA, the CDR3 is TGTGCCAGTAGGCACAGGGGGAACACTGAAGCTTTCTTT. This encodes CASRHRGNTEAFF. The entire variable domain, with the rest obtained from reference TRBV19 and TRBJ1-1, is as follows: DGGITQSPKYLFRKEGQNVTLSCEQNLNHDAMYWYRQDPGQGLRLIYYSQIVNDFQKGDIAEGYSVSREKKESFPLTVTSAQKNPTAFYLCASRHRGNTEAFFGQGTRLTVV.

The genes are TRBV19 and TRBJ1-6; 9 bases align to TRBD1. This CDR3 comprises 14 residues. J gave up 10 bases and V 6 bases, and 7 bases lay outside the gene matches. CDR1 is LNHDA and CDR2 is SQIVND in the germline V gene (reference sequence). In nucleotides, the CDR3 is TGTGCCAGTAGCGAGACAGGGGGGGGATCACCCCTCCACTTT. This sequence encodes CASSETGGGSPLHF.

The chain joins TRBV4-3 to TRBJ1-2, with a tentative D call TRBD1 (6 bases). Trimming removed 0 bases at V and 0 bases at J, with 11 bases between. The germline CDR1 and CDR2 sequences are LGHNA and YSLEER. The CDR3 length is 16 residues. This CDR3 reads CASSQEVDRTNYGYTF. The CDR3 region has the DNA TGCGCCAGCAGCCAAGAGGTTGACAGGACTAACTATGGCTACACCTTC.

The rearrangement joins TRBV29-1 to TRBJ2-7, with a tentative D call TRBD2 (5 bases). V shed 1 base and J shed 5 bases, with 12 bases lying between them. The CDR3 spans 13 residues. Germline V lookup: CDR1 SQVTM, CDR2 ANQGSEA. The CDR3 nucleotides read TGCAGCGTTGAAGGAGGAGGTGGCGACGAGCAGTACTTC. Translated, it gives CSVEGGGGDEQYF.

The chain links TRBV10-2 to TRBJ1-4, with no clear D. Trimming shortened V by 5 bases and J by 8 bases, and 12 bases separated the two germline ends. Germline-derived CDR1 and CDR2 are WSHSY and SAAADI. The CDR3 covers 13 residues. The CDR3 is CASSSRAAEKLFF. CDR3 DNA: TGCGCCAGCAGTTCCCGAGCGGCGGAAAAACTGTTTTTT.

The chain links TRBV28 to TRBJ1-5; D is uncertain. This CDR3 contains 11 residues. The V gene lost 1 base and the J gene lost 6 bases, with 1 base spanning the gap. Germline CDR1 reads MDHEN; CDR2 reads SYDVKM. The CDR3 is CASSLSQPQHF. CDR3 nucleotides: TGTGCCAGCAGTTTATCTCAGCCCCAGCATTTT.

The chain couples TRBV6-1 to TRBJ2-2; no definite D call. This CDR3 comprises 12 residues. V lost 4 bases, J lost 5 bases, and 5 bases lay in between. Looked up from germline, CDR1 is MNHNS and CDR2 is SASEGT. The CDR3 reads CASSVVTGELFF. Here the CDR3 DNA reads TGTGCCAGCAGTGTAGTTACCGGGGAGCTGTTTTTT.

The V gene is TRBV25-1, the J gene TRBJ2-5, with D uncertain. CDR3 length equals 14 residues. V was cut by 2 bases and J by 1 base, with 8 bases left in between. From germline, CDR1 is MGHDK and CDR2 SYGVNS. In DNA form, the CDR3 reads TGTGCCAGCAGTGAAGCCGGTTTCCAAGAGACCCAGTACTTC. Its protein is CASSEAGFQETQYF.

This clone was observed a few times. The CDR3 nucleotides are TGTGCCAGCGGACAGGGGCCTAGGAACGAGCAGTACTTC. Encoded protein: CASGQGPRNEQYF. The V call is TRBV27, the J call TRBJ2-7; 9 bases are a match to TRBD1. Germline values: CDR1 MNHEY, CDR2 SMNVEV (reference sequence). The V gene end was trimmed by 8 bases and the J gene end by 5 bases; junction bases not matched to a gene: 7. This CDR3 is 13 amino acids long.

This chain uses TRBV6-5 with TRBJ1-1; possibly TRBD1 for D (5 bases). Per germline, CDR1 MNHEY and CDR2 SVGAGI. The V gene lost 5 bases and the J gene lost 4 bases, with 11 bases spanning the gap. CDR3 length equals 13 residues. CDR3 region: CASSPGYGTEAFF. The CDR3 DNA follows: TGTGCCAGCAGTCCAGGGTACGGCACTGAAGCTTTCTTT.

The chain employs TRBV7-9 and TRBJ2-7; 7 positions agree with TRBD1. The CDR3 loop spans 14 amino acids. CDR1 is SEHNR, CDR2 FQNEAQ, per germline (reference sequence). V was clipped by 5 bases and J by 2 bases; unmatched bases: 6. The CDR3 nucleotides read TGTGCCAGCAGCCCAGCCGGGACAGCCTACGAGCAGTACTTC. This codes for CASSPAGTAYEQYF.

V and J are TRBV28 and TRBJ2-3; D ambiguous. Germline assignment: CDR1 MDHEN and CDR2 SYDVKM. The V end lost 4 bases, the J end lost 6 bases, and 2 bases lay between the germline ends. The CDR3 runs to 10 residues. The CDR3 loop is CASSYDTQYF. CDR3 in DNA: TGTGCCAGCAGTTACGATACGCAGTATTTT.

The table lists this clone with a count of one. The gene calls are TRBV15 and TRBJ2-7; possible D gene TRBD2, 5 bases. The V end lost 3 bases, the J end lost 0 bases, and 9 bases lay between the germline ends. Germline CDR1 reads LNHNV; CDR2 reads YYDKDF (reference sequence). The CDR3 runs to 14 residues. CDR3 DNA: TGTGCCACCAGCAGGGACTTGAGCTCCTACGAGCAGTACTTC. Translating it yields CATSRDLSSYEQYF.

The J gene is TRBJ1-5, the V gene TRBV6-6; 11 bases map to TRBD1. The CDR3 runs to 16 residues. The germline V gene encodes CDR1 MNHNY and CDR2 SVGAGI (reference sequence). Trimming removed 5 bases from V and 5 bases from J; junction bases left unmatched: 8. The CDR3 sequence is CASSQSGQGADQPQHF. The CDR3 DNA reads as TGTGCCAGCAGTCAATCCGGACAGGGGGCCGATCAGCCCCAGCATTTT.

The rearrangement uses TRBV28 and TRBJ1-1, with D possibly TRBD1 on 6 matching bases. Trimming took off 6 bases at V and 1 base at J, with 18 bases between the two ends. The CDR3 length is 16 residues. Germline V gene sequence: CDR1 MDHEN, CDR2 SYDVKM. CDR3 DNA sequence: TGTGCCAGCAGCCATCTAGATACAGGGCAGAACACTGAAGCTTTCTTT. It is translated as CASSHLDTGQNTEAFF.

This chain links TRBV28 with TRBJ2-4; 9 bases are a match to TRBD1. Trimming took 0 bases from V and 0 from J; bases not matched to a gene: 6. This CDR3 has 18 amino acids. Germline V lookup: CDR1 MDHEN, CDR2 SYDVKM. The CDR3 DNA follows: TGTGCCAGCAGTTTATGGGGGACAGGGACTGTAGCCAAAAACATTCAGTACTTC. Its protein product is CASSLWGTGTVAKNIQYF.

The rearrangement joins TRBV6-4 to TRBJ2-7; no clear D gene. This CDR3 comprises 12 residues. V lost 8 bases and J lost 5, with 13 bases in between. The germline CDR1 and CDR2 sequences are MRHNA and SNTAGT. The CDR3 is CASGGRTNEQYF. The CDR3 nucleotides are TGTGCCAGCGGTGGCCGAACCAACGAGCAGTACTTC.

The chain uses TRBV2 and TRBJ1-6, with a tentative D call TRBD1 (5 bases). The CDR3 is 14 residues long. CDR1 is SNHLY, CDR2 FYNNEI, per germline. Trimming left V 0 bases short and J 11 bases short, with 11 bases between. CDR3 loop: CASSEAYGGTPLHF. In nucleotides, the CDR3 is TGTGCCAGCAGTGAAGCTTACGGGGGAACACCCCTCCACTTT.